The 18 T cell receptor beta chains below all came from one sample that was sequenced in a study of brain T cells in children with intractable seizures. Here immunoSEQ multiplex PCR was the method, and the copy in TCRdb shows in-frame clones only, minus some. The profile covers 110,000 or so clones, with approximately 94% appearing a single time and 3.5% to 4% taken by the ten largest. This specimen consisted of peripheral blood, obtained at surgery. The source of these receptors is a boy under two years old with hemimegalencephaly and intractable seizures.

V gene TRBV13 combines with J gene TRBJ2-3; TRBD1 matches 9 bases. CDR3 size: 14 residues. Germline CDR1 and CDR2: PRHDT and FYEKMQ (reference sequence). The ends lost 4 bases at V and 1 base at J; junction bases unmatched: 0. CDR3 bases: TGTGCCAGCAGCTGGACAGGGGGCACAGATACGCAGTATTTT. Encoded protein: CASSWTGGTDTQYF. Full variable domain (remainder filled in from reference TRBV13 and TRBJ2-3): AAGVIQSPRHLIKEKRETATLKCYPIPRHDTVYWYQQGPGQDPQFLISFYEKMQSDKGSIPDRFSAQQFSDYHSELNMSSLELGDSALYFCASSWTGGTDTQYFGPGTRLTVL.

The V gene is TRBV19, the J gene TRBJ2-7; 16 bases map to TRBD2. Trimming at V came to 4 bases and at J to 2 bases, leaving 17 bases not matched to a gene. The CDR3 has 21 residues. CDR1 is LNHDA, CDR2 SQIVND, per germline (reference sequence). The CDR3 sequence: CASSKQNRGTSGRALPYEQYF. CDR3 nucleotide sequence: TGTGCCAGTAGTAAACAAAATCGGGGGACTAGCGGGAGGGCCTTGCCCTACGAGCAGTACTTC.

CDR3 sequence: CASRSLARDHGYTF. For the CDR3, the DNA is TGTGCCAGCAGGTCCCTGGCCAGGGACCATGGCTACACCTTC. V and J are TRBV28 and TRBJ1-2, with a weak D call TRBD1 (5 bases). This CDR3 contains 14 residues. Looked up from germline, CDR1 is MDHEN and CDR2 is SYDVKM. V lost 6 bases and J 6 bases, leaving 17 bases between the germline ends.

This clone was counted once. V is TRBV5-1 and J is TRBJ2-7; 8 nucleotides align to TRBD1. CDR3 length equals 16 residues. From germline, CDR1 is SGHRS and CDR2 YFSETQ. Trimming cost V 0 bases and J 3 bases; bases outside gene matches: 8. CDR3 sequence reads: CASSLAPDRDLYEQYF. CDR3 coding DNA: TGCGCCAGCAGCTTGGCCCCGGACAGGGACCTCTACGAGCAGTACTTC.

The chain recombines TRBV5-4 with TRBJ2-7, with 8 bases fitting TRBD2. After removal of 4 bases from V and 0 bases from J, the junction contained 3 bases not matched to a gene. CDR3 length: 14 amino acids. CDR1 is SGHNT, CDR2 YYREEE, per germline (reference sequence). The CDR3 bases are TGTGCCAGCAGCAAACTAGCGGACTCCTACGAGCAGTACTTC. Protein: CASSKLADSYEQYF.

The J gene is TRBJ2-1, the V gene TRBV7-2, with 8 bases aligning to TRBD2. Trimming cost V 4 bases and J 7 bases; bases outside gene matches: 9. CDR3 length: 15 amino acids. Germline V gene lookup returns CDR1 SGHTA and CDR2 FQGNSA. In DNA form, the CDR3 reads TGTGCCAGCAGCTCGAGCGGGAGCTTCGGAAATGAGCAGTTCTTC. Its translation is CASSSSGSFGNEQFF.

The CDR3 nucleotides read TGCGCCAGCAGCCAAGCCTGGGGGAACACCGGGGAGCTGTTTTTT. This translates into CASSQAWGNTGELFF. The genes are TRBV4-1 and TRBJ2-2; D unresolved. The CDR3 spans 15 residues. Trimming cost V 1 base and J 1 base, with 7 bases left between them. Looked up from germline, CDR1 is MGHRA and CDR2 is YSYEKL.

The genes are TRBV28 and TRBJ1-5, with D tentatively TRBD1 (6 bases). Germline V gene data show CDR1 as MDHEN and CDR2 as SYDVKM. V was shortened by 6 bases and J by 5 bases, with 14 bases between the two germline ends. The length of the CDR3 is 14 residues. The CDR3 DNA reads TGTGCCAGCAGGAAGGGGGGGACGGATCAGCCCCAGCATTTT. The encoded protein is CASRKGGTDQPQHF.

The gene calls are TRBV28 and TRBJ1-1; possible D gene TRBD1, 6 bases. Germline V gene data show CDR1 as MDHEN and CDR2 as SYDVKM. V was trimmed by 10 bases and J by 11 bases, leaving 17 bases between them. The CDR3 covers 11 residues. The CDR3 loop reads CATQRGPRAFF. For the CDR3, the DNA is TGTGCCACCCAACGGGGGCCCAGGGCTTTCTTT.

The chain recombines TRBV5-4 with TRBJ1-3; the D is unclear. CDR1 is SGHNT, CDR2 YYREEE, per germline (reference sequence). Trimming took off 0 bases at V and 3 bases at J, with 4 bases between the two ends. The CDR3 is made up of 13 amino acids. CDR3 residues: CASSLAVGNTIYF. Written as DNA, the CDR3 is TGTGCCAGCAGCTTGGCGGTTGGAAACACCATATATTTT.

The chain uses TRBV7-2 and TRBJ2-5; 8 bases line up with TRBD1. This CDR3 contains 14 residues. V was pared by 5 bases and J by 2 bases, with 4 bases of the junction left unmatched. Per the germline V gene, CDR1 is SGHTA and CDR2 is FQGNSA. The CDR3 nucleotides are TGTGCCAGCAGCCTACAGGGGGGACAAGAGACCCAGTACTTC. The encoded protein is CASSLQGGQETQYF.

The rearrangement links TRBV5-1 to TRBJ2-1, with 14 bases matching TRBD2. The CDR3 sequence is 15 residues long. Germline CDR1 reads SGHRS; CDR2 reads YFSETQ. V was pared by 4 bases and J by 11 bases, with 8 bases of the junction left unmatched. CDR3 residues: CASSPGTSGRGQQFF. CDR3 in DNA: TGCGCCAGCAGCCCAGGGACTAGCGGGAGAGGGCAGCAGTTCTTC. The full variable domain, completed using reference TRBV5-1 and TRBJ2-1, is KAGVTQTPRYLIKTRGQQVTLSCSPISGHRSVSWYQQTPGQGLQFLFEYFSETQRNKGNFPGRFSGRQFSNSRSEMNVSTLELGDSALYLCASSPGTSGRGQQFFGPGTRLTVL.

The rearrangement links TRBV29-1 to TRBJ1-1, with D unclear. The CDR3 runs 12 residues. Germline lookup yields CDR1 SQVTM and CDR2 ANQGSEA. Trimming took off 4 bases at V and 1 base at J, with 7 bases between the two ends. The CDR3 reads CSVAQPNTEAFF. CDR3 nucleotide sequence: TGCAGCGTTGCTCAGCCGAACACTGAAGCTTTCTTT.

The gene calls are TRBV7-2 and TRBJ2-3; D tentatively fits TRBD1 or TRBD2 (6 bases each). The CDR3 length is 14 residues. Trimming cost V 5 bases and J 6 bases, with 15 bases left between them. Germline V gene sequence: CDR1 SGHTA, CDR2 FQGNSA. In nucleotides, the CDR3 is TGTGCCAGCAGCACAGGGACTCCCCTGGATACGCAGTATTTT. Protein: CASSTGTPLDTQYF.

The chain links TRBV7-8 to TRBJ1-1; D gene unclear. The CDR3 loop spans 13 amino acids. V was cut by 5 bases and J by 3 bases, with 10 bases left in between. Germline CDR1 SGHVS, CDR2 FQNEAQ. CDR3 protein: CASSPDWDTEAFF. DNA for the CDR3: TGTGCCAGCAGCCCAGACTGGGACACTGAAGCTTTCTTT.

The chain couples TRBV10-3 to TRBJ2-1, with TRBD2 matching over 10 bases. CDR1 is ENHRY and CDR2 is SYGVKD in the germline V gene. CDR3 length equals 15 residues. With V trimmed by 0 bases and J by 6 bases, 2 bases remained unmatched. In DNA form, the CDR3 reads TGTGCCATCAGTGAGTCCAGCGGGAGGGCCAATGAGCAGTTCTTC. Its protein is CAISESSGRANEQFF.

As DNA, the CDR3 is TGTGCCAGCTCACCGGGACTAGCGGGAGACGAGCAGTACTTC. This codes for CASSPGLAGDEQYF. This sequence joins TRBV18 and TRBJ2-7; 14 bases fit TRBD2. After removal of 3 bases from V and 5 bases from J, the junction contained 0 bases not matched to a gene. Per the germline V gene, CDR1 is KGHSH and CDR2 is LQKENI. The CDR3 has 14 residues.

The chain couples TRBV7-2 to TRBJ2-5; D unclear. Trimming stripped 7 bases from V and 5 bases from J, with 8 bases between. The CDR3 covers 11 residues. CDR1 and CDR2 (germline): SGHTA, FQGNSA. The DNA of the CDR3 is TGTGCCAGCACCCTCCAGGAGACCCAGTACTTC. Its protein product is CASTLQETQYF.